This record covers a single T cell receptor (beta chain). Germline CDR1 SEHNR, CDR2 FQNEAQ (reference sequence). The V segment lost 4 bases and the J segment 4 bases; nucleotides outside the gene matches: 6. This CDR3 is 15 amino acids long. This sample was included in a study of early T cells in non-severe SARS-CoV-2 infection. TCRdb re-called the 5' RACE reads with MiXCR, one entry per CDR3 protein. The table lists tens of thousands of distinct CDR3 sequences, 11% of them singletons. This sequence joins TRBV7-9 and TRBJ2-5; 10 bases are shared with TRBD2. Sequencing was done on a sample of whole blood. The clonotype comes from an adult who was a healthcare worker with PCR-confirmed SARS-CoV-2 infection or an uninfected control (not recorded which). The CDR3 nucleotides are TGTGCCAGCAGCTCTTCTAGCGGGAGAGGAGAGACCCAGTACTTC. The encoded protein is CASSSSSGRGETQYF.